By share of the sample, the clone carrying this TCR beta chain is medium-sized. Its specificity is not known. Regarding time point: sample taken at primary tumor resection. One entry per CDR3 protein results from TCRdb running MiXCR on the 5' RACE reads. This table holds 2,500 to 3,000 distinct CDR3 sequences, about 7.3% found once. The data are from a study of spatial heterogeneity in lung cancer. Overall study findings and caveats: Ubiquitous and regional expanded TCR counts mirrored ubiquitous and regional nonsynonymous mutation counts, respectively. Tumor mutation count correlated with how many alpha and beta TCRs expanded intratumorally.

The V gene lost 3 bases and the J gene lost 7 bases, with 15 bases spanning the gap. CDR1 and CDR2 from the germline V gene are SNHLY and FYNNEI. The CDR3 consists of 15 residues. This clonotype was obtained from a male donor with early-stage non-small cell lung cancer. The chain has TRBV2 and TRBJ2-2; maybe TRBD1 (8 bases). Specimen: lung tumor tissue, collected at surgery. Here the CDR3 reads CASSDQDREGGELFF. The CDR3 bases are TGTGCCAGCAGTGACCAGGACAGGGAGGGCGGGGAGCTGTTTTTT.